This passage covers 28 T cell receptor beta chains from one sample sequenced in a study of shared T cell receptors in the human thymus. The data were produced by immunoSEQ multiplex PCR, yet TCRdb's version contains in-frame clones alone and is incomplete. The data show 600,000 to 900,000 clones, over 75% seen once. In addition, the sample was reused for a study of human thymus T cells.

Sequenced: thymocytes. Source of these receptors: a girl under three years old with a congenital heart defect.

J is TRBJ1-2 and V is TRBV30; D is ambiguous. With 0 bases removed from V and 13 bases from J, the gap between germline ends came to 6 bases. The CDR3 is made up of 9 amino acids. Germline CDR1 and CDR2: GTSNPN and SVGIG (reference sequence). The CDR3 region has the DNA TGTGCCTGGAGTGTTCCGTTCACCTTC. Encoded protein: CAWSVPFTF.

This clone was seen only once. The rearrangement uses TRBV19 and TRBJ2-2; 9 bases align to TRBD2. The CDR3 runs to 17 residues. The germline V gene has CDR1 LNHDA and CDR2 SQIVND (reference sequence). With 1 base clipped from V and 3 bases from J, the junction kept 6 bases outside the gene matches. For the CDR3, the DNA is TGTGCCAGTAGTATAGCCCGCGGGGGGGACTACACCGGGGAGCTGTTTTTT. It yields the protein CASSIARGGDYTGELFF.

V gene TRBV7-8 combines with J gene TRBJ2-3, with 8 bases matching TRBD1. V shed 4 bases and J 2 bases; nucleotides not matched to a gene: 14. The germline gives CDR1 SGHVS, CDR2 FQNEAQ. This CDR3 region has 18 residues. In DNA, the CDR3 is TGTGCCAGCAGCTCCCCTCGCGGACAGGGATACCACACAGATACGCAGTATTTT. Translating gives CASSSPRGQGYHTDTQYF.

This sequence joins TRBV19 and TRBJ1-1; weak D call: TRBD1 (5 bases). CDR3 length: 14 amino acids. The germline V gene has CDR1 LNHDA and CDR2 SQIVND (reference sequence). Trimming removed 5 bases at V and 1 base at J, with 11 bases between. The CDR3 reads CASSGRGPNTEAFF. The CDR3 region has the DNA TGTGCCAGTAGTGGGAGGGGACCGAACACTGAAGCTTTCTTT.

The rearrangement uses TRBV6-1 and TRBJ1-2, with TRBD1 identical over 7 bases. Germline assignment: CDR1 MNHNS and CDR2 SASEGT. V dropped 7 bases and J dropped 8; count of bases not matched to a gene: 16. The length of the CDR3 is 15 residues. CDR3 residues: CASITRRDRRGGYTF. CDR3 sequence (DNA): TGTGCCAGCATAACCCGCCGGGACAGAAGGGGCGGCTACACCTTC.

The J gene is TRBJ1-5, the V gene TRBV7-7; TRBD1 aligns across 7 bases. CDR1 and CDR2 (germline): SSHAT, FNYEAQ (reference sequence). The CDR3 runs to 13 residues. V shed 5 bases and J 5 bases; nucleotides not matched to a gene: 3. In DNA, the CDR3 is TGTGCCAGCAGCATCGACAGGGATCAGCCCCAGCATTTT. Protein: CASSIDRDQPQHF.

For the CDR3, the DNA is TGCGCCAGCAGTGACTCCGACAGGGTCTATGGCTACACCTTC. It codes for CASSDSDRVYGYTF. This chain joins TRBV10-2 and TRBJ1-2, with 7 bases matching TRBD1. Germline lookup yields CDR1 WSHSY and CDR2 SAAADI. V trimming: 3 bases; J trimming: 4 bases; junction bases outside the gene matches: 5. This CDR3 spans 14 amino acids.

DNA for the CDR3: TGTGCCAGCGTCCAGGTACTGAACACTGAAGCTTTCTTT. Its translation is CASVQVLNTEAFF. The genes are TRBV5-5 and TRBJ1-1; D uncertain. Trimming cost V 7 bases and J 0 bases, with 10 bases left between them. Germline assignment: CDR1 SGHKS and CDR2 YYEKEE (reference sequence). The CDR3 extends over 13 amino acids.

This rearrangement joins TRBV4-3 to TRBJ1-3; D is ambiguous. The CDR3 spans 16 residues. The V gene's germline CDR1 is LGHNA and CDR2 YSLEER. V lost 6 bases, J lost 4 bases, and 19 bases lay in between. The CDR3 spells CASSHPAGRLGNTIYF. The CDR3 bases are TGCGCCAGCAGTCACCCCGCGGGTCGACTGGGAAACACCATATATTTT.

The chain is built from TRBV11-2 and TRBJ2-7; D perhaps matches TRBD1 (6 bases). CDR1 and CDR2 from the germline V gene are SGHAT and FQNNGV. V lost 2 bases and J 1 base, leaving 15 bases between the germline ends. This CDR3 region has 16 residues. In DNA form, the CDR3 reads TGTGCCAGCAGCTTAAGATCGGGGACACCTTCCTACGAGCAGTACTTC. Amino acid sequence: CASSLRSGTPSYEQYF.

The chain combines TRBV19 with TRBJ2-2, with 7 positions matching TRBD2. The CDR3 sequence is 17 residues long. Germline lookup yields CDR1 LNHDA and CDR2 SQIVND (reference sequence). The J segment lost 5 bases and the V segment lost 9 bases, leaving 18 bases of the junction unmatched. CDR3 in DNA: TGTGCCAGCAAAAGTCGGGCGTGGGTAGCGGGTACCGGGGAGCTGTTTTTT. Protein: CASKSRAWVAGTGELFF.

The rearrangement uses TRBV7-8 and TRBJ1-2, with 9 bases fitting TRBD1. From germline, CDR1 is SGHVS and CDR2 FQNEAQ. The CDR3 has 16 amino acids. After removal of 0 bases from V and 3 bases from J, the junction contained 5 bases not matched to a gene. For the CDR3, the DNA is TGTGCCAGCAGCTTAGCAGCCCGGGACAGGGACTATGGCTACACCTTC. Protein product: CASSLAARDRDYGYTF.

CDR3 in amino acids: CASSRTSGDSYEQYF. The CDR3 region has the DNA TGTGCCAGCAGCCGGACTAGCGGGGATTCCTACGAGCAGTACTTC. The V gene is TRBV7-3, the J gene TRBJ2-7; 12 bases line up with TRBD2. The CDR3 runs to 15 residues. J lost 1 base, V lost 5 bases, and 3 bases had no gene match. In germline, CDR1 is SGHTA, CDR2 FQGTGA.

The J gene is TRBJ1-1, the V gene TRBV19; TRBD1 is a possible D gene (6 bases). The CDR3 length is 15 residues. V was cut by 0 bases and J by 0 bases, with 8 bases left in between. The germline gives CDR1 LNHDA, CDR2 SQIVND (reference sequence). The CDR3 DNA sequence: TGTGCCAGTAGTATAGACGGGGGGCTGAACACTGAAGCTTTCTTT. Protein product: CASSIDGGLNTEAFF.

CDR3 DNA sequence: TGTGCCAGCAGTTTCAATCGGGCTAAGCGGGGGAACTACGAGCAGTACTTC. Its translation is CASSFNRAKRGNYEQYF. The gene calls are TRBV27 and TRBJ2-7; 8 bases line up with TRBD2. CDR3 length: 17 amino acids. CDR1 is MNHEY and CDR2 is SMNVEV in the germline V gene (reference sequence). After removal of 3 bases from V and 3 bases from J, the junction contained 13 bases not matched to a gene.

The J gene is TRBJ2-2, the V gene TRBV4-1; 8 positions match TRBD2. Trimming cost V 0 bases and J 1 base; bases outside gene matches: 4. Germline values: CDR1 MGHRA, CDR2 YSYEKL. The CDR3 has 17 amino acids. The CDR3 loop is CASSQDRGGRNTGELFF. CDR3 sequence (DNA): TGCGCCAGCAGCCAAGATCGGGGGGGTAGGAACACCGGGGAGCTGTTTTTT.

This chain joins TRBV5-4 and TRBJ2-1, with D perhaps TRBD2 (5 bases). The germline V gene encodes CDR1 SGHNT and CDR2 YYREEE (reference sequence). V dropped 1 base and J dropped 2 bases, with 22 bases sitting between them. CDR3 size: 19 residues. CDR3 loop: CASSLKVSVNPGTYNEQFF. DNA for the CDR3: TGTGCCAGCAGCTTGAAGGTAAGCGTCAACCCCGGGACCTACAATGAGCAGTTCTTC.

This clone showed up just once. The V call is TRBV4-1, the J call TRBJ1-2, with 10 bases matching TRBD1. Per germline, CDR1 MGHRA and CDR2 YSYEKL. J gave up 3 bases and V 4 bases, and 5 bases lay outside the gene matches. The CDR3 length is 15 residues. CDR3 sequence reads: CASSLPGQGDYGYTF. For the CDR3, the DNA is TGCGCCAGCAGCCTACCCGGACAGGGGGACTATGGCTACACCTTC.

This clone was seen a handful of times. This chain connects TRBV11-2 to TRBJ2-5; a weak D match, TRBD2 (5 bases). Trimming left V 5 bases short and J 5 bases short, with 21 bases between. The CDR3 is 16 residues long. The germline CDR1 and CDR2 sequences are SGHAT and FQNNGV. The CDR3 reads CASSPLPRASRETQYF. The CDR3, as DNA: TGTGCCAGCAGCCCCCTACCTCGGGCTAGCAGGGAGACCCAGTACTTC.

The chain employs TRBV7-2 and TRBJ2-7; possibly TRBD1 for D (6 bases). The V gene's germline CDR1 is SGHTA and CDR2 FQGNSA. V was trimmed by 5 bases and J by 0 bases, leaving 20 bases between them. This CDR3 spans 17 amino acids. The CDR3 nucleotides are TGTGCCAGCAGCCCGAGCAAACAGGGCAACCCCTCCTACGAGCAGTACTTC. Translation: CASSPSKQGNPSYEQYF.

The J gene is TRBJ1-3, the V gene TRBV15; 7 nucleotides match TRBD1. V lost 0 bases and J lost 3; bases outside the gene matches: 2. Germline CDR1 and CDR2: LNHNV and YYDKDF (reference sequence). This CDR3 has 15 amino acids. The CDR3 DNA is TGTGCCACCAGCAGAGACTACAGGGGTGGAAACACCATATATTTT. It yields the protein CATSRDYRGGNTIYF.

The gene calls are TRBV5-1 and TRBJ2-3; D is perhaps TRBD1 (7 bases). There are 15 residues in the CDR3. The ends were cut back, 1 base at V and 2 bases at J, with 11 bases in the middle. Germline V gene lookup returns CDR1 SGHRS and CDR2 YFSETQ. Here the CDR3 DNA reads TGCGCCAGCAGCTTGCGCAGGGGGGACACAGATACGCAGTATTTT. Translated: CASSLRRGDTDTQYF.

The chain has TRBV5-5 and TRBJ1-2; TRBD1 matches at 10 bases. This CDR3 has 15 residues. Germline V gene sequence: CDR1 SGHKS, CDR2 YYEKEE (reference sequence). J gave up 4 bases and V 0 bases, and 3 bases lay outside the gene matches. This CDR3 reads CASSLVGQGVYGYTF. The CDR3 nucleotides are TGTGCCAGCAGCTTGGTAGGACAGGGGGTCTATGGCTACACCTTC. Based on the CDR3 plus reference TRBV5-5 and TRBJ1-2, the full variable domain is DAGVTQSPTHLIKTRGQQVTLRCSPISGHKSVSWYQQVLGQGPQFIFQYYEKEERGRGNFPDRFSARQFPNYSSELNVNALLLGDSALYLCASSLVGQGVYGYTFGSGTRLTVV.

The sample holds a few counts of this clone. The chain combines TRBV5-1 with TRBJ2-1; tentatively, D is TRBD1 (5 bases). Germline assignment: CDR1 SGHRS and CDR2 YFSETQ. Trimming took 2 bases from V and 4 from J, leaving 10 bases between them. The CDR3 extends over 14 amino acids. The CDR3 spells CASSFFRQYNEQFF. The CDR3 region has the DNA TGCGCCAGCAGCTTTTTTCGACAGTACAATGAGCAGTTCTTC. The full variable domain, rest sourced from reference TRBV5-1 and TRBJ2-1, is KAGVTQTPRYLIKTRGQQVTLSCSPISGHRSVSWYQQTPGQGLQFLFEYFSETQRNKGNFPGRFSGRQFSNSRSEMNVSTLELGDSALYLCASSFFRQYNEQFFGPGTRLTVL.

J is TRBJ2-3 and V is TRBV5-1, with 9 positions matching TRBD1. CDR3 length equals 14 residues. Germline lookup yields CDR1 SGHRS and CDR2 YFSETQ. J gave up 4 bases and V 8 bases, and 8 bases lay outside the gene matches. The CDR3 loop reads CASGGGQGPDTQYF. CDR3 in DNA: TGCGCCAGTGGAGGGGGACAGGGTCCAGATACGCAGTATTTT.

V is TRBV4-1 and J is TRBJ2-4, with 9 nucleotides matching TRBD2. Germline V gene data show CDR1 as MGHRA and CDR2 as YSYEKL. CDR3 length: 17 residues. V shed 1 base, J shed 7 bases, and the junction held 11 bases outside the gene matches. CDR3: CASSQVVAGGRLNIQYF. CDR3 sequence (DNA): TGCGCCAGCAGCCAAGTAGTTGCGGGGGGGAGACTGAACATTCAGTACTTC.

This clone was recorded only once. V usage is TRBV19 and J usage is TRBJ2-3; no firm D call. V gave up 9 bases and J gave up 0 bases, with 7 bases separating them. The CDR3 spans 12 residues. Germline CDR1 LNHDA, CDR2 SQIVND (reference sequence). The CDR3 bases are TGTGCCAGCTTCTCTAGCACAGATACGCAGTATTTT. Translating it yields CASFSSTDTQYF.

The rearrangement uses TRBV5-1 and TRBJ2-7, with TRBD1 matching 7 bases. V gave up 4 bases and J gave up 6 bases; unmatched junction bases: 19. The length of the CDR3 is 17 residues. Per the germline V gene, CDR1 is SGHRS and CDR2 is YFSETQ. CDR3 sequence reads: CASSIPPRDSPSGEQYF. For the CDR3, the DNA is TGCGCCAGCAGCATCCCTCCCCGGGACAGTCCTTCGGGCGAGCAGTACTTC. Using reference TRBV5-1 and TRBJ2-7 for the parts outside the CDR3, the full variable domain is KAGVTQTPRYLIKTRGQQVTLSCSPISGHRSVSWYQQTPGQGLQFLFEYFSETQRNKGNFPGRFSGRQFSNSRSEMNVSTLELGDSALYLCASSIPPRDSPSGEQYFGPGTRLTVT.